The entry below describes one T cell receptor (beta chain). No antigen is known for it. Treatment meaning: roughly nine-day PBMC culture with coronavirus spike peptide pools or control peptides (ViraFEST assay). ViraFEST grew antigen-specific T cells using peptide pools, then sequenced TCRs. This sample is drawn from a study of vaccination and CD4 T cells after COVID-19. Overall study: At a median around 100 days (range 35 to 161) after diagnosis, post-COVID samples were drawn.

Deletions cut 8 bases from V and 0 bases from J, with 11 bases between. Germline CDR1 and CDR2: LNHDA and SQIVND (reference sequence). The CDR3 totals 14 residues. General study points: Convalescent patients displayed spike mono-reactivity in 304 of 307 vaccine-specific clones.

Cultured CD4+ T-cell DNA underwent Oncomine TCR Beta short-read sequencing. The authors extracted genomic DNA from cultured CD4+ T cells. TCRdb analysed the PCR reads with MiXCR anew, one entry per CDR3 protein. This table has some 14,000 distinct CDR3 sequences, roughly 45% appearing once. Sequencing used CD4+ T cells from blood, cultured in vitro, obtained after SARS-CoV-2 vaccination. This receptor was obtained from a human donor who had recovered from COVID-19. J is TRBJ1-3 and V is TRBV19; no reliable D call. Here the CDR3 reads CASYIQHSGNTIYF. CDR3 DNA sequence: TGTGCCAGTTACATACAGCACTCTGGAAACACCATATATTTT.